This T cell receptor beta chain was documented in a study of T-cell memory formation after mild COVID-19. MiXCR was run by TCRdb on the 5' RACE reads, yielding one entry per CDR3 protein. In the table there are just under 550,000 distinct CDR3 sequences, roughly 21% of which are singletons. Trimming pared 1 base from V and 6 bases from J, leaving 19 bases between. The CDR3 is 16 residues long. Per germline, CDR1 MNHNY and CDR2 SVGAGI (reference sequence). The chain uses TRBV6-6 and TRBJ2-7, with a possible D match to TRBD1 (5 bases). Specimen: PBMCs or a T cell subset sorted from them (not recorded which). The receptor was derived from an adult woman who had mild COVID-19 (a few samples of this study predate the infection). Cell type and time point are not known. CDR3 region: CASSYWATQGLGEQYF. The DNA of the CDR3 is TGTGCCAGCAGTTACTGGGCCACGCAGGGTTTGGGCGAGCAGTACTTC.